This record covers a single T cell receptor beta chain. Its antigen remains unknown. Sequencing of TCR beta, carried out with a high-throughput approach, was applied to CD8+ and CD4+ T cells from the blood. The CD8+ and CD4+ T cells were negatively isolated, with the TEMRA cells enriched by FACS. The data were taken from a study of CD8 T cells in Susac syndrome. The CDR3 consists of 14 residues. With 4 bases removed from V and 3 bases from J, the gap between germline ends came to 14 bases. Germline values: CDR1 SGHRS, CDR2 YFSETQ. Reverse transcription of about 0.5 to 1 ug RNA used random hexamers. The immunoSEQ assay covered 54 Vbeta and 13 Jbeta segments for CDR3. TCRdb itself ran the immunoSEQ multiplex PCR reads through MiXCR, one entry per CDR3 protein. The sample shows some 200,000 distinct CDR3 sequences, about 95% of them seen only once. Study conclusions and caveats: That the number of individuals in its TCR sequencing and HLA analysis was relatively small was acknowledged by the study.

The chain uses TRBV5-1 and TRBJ2-7; the D gene is possibly TRBD2 (5 bases). The material sequenced was CD4+ T cells from PBMCs. This sequence was found in a human donor with multiple sclerosis. CDR3 region: CASSRTTSVYEQYF. Here the CDR3 DNA reads TGCGCCAGCAGCAGAACCACTAGTGTCTACGAGCAGTACTTC.